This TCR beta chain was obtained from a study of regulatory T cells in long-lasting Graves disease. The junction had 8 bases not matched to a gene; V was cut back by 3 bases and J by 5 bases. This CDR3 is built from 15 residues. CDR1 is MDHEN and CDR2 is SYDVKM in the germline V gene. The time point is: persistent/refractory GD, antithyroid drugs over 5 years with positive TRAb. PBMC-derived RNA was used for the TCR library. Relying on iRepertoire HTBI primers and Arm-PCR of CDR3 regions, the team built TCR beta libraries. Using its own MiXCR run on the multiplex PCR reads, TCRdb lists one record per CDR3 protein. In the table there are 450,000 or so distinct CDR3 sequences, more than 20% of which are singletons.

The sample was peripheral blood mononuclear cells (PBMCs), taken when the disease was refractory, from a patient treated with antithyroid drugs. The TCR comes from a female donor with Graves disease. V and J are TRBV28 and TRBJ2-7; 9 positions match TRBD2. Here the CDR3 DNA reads TGTGCCAGCAGTTTGTTGTTAGCGGGAGCGAACGAGCAGTACTTC. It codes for CASSLLLAGANEQYF. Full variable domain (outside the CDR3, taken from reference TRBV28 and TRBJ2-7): DVKVTQSSRYLVKRTGEKVFLECVQDMDHENMFWYRQDPGLGLRLIYFSYDVKMKEKGDIPEGYSVSREKKERFSLILESASTNQTSMYLCASSLLLAGANEQYFGPGTRLTVT.